This TCR beta chain was retrieved from a study of blood T cell repertoires in COVID-19. Clones were read by immunoSEQ multiplex PCR, and TCRdb kept only the in-frame ones, dropping some. In the table there are approximately 53,000 clones, about 76% of which are singletons. V gave up 8 bases and J gave up 3 bases; unmatched junction bases: 13. Looked up from germline, CDR1 is SQVTM and CDR2 is ANQGSEA. The CDR3 covers 15 residues. Specimen: peripheral blood. This rearrangement joins TRBV29-1 to TRBJ2-3; 8 nucleotides align to TRBD2. The sequence came from a woman at least 80 years old with COVID-19, enrolled during active disease. CDR3 sequence: CSPTIAGTGTDTQYF. CDR3 in DNA: TGCAGCCCAACGATAGCGGGGACGGGGACAGATACGCAGTATTTT.